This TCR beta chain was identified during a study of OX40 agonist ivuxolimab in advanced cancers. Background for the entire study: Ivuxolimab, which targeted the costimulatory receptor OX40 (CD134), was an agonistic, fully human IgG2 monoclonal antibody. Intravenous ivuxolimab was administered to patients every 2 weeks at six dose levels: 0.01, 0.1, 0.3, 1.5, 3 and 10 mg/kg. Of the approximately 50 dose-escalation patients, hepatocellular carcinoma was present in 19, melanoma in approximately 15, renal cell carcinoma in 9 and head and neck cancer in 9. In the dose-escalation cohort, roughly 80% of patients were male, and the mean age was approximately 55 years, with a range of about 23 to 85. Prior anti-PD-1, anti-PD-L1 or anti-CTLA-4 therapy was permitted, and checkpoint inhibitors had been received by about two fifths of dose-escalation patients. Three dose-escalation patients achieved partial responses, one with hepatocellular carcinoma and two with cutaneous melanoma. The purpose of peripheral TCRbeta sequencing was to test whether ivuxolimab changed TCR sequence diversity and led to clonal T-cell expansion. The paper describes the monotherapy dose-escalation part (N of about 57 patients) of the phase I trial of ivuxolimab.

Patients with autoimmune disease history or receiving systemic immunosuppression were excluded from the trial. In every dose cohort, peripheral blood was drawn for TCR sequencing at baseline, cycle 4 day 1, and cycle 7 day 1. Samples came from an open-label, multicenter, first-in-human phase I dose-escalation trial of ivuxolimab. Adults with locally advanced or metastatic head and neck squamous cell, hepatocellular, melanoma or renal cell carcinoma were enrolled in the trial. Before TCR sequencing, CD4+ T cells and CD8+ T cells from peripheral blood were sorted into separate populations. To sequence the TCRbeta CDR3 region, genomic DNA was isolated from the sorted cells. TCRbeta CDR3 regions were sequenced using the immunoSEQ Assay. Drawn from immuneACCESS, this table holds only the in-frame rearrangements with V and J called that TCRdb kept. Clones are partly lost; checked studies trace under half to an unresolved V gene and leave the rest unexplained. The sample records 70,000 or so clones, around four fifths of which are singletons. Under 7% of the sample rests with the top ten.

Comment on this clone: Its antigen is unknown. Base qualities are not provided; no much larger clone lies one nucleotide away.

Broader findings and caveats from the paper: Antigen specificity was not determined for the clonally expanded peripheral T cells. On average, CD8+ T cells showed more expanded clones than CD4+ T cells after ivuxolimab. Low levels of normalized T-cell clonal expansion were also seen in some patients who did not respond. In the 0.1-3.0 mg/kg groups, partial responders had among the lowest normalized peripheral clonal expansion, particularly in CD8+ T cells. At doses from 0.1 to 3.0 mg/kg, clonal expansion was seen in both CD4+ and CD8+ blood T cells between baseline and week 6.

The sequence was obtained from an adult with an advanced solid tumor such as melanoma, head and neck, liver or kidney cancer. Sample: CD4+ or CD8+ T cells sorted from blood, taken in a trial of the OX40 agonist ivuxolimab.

The CDR3 corresponds to CASSQPGMNTEAFF. The nucleotides are TGTGCCAGCAGCCAACCAGGCATGAACACTGAAGCTTTCTTT. This receptor chain uses TRBV14 and TRBJ1-1; the D gene identity is not certain. CDR3 length: 14 amino acids, cysteine to phenylalanine. The CDR3 DNA has 42 bases and is translated from base 1. Per the germline V gene, SGHDN is the CDR1 and FVKESK is the CDR2. V and J are truncated by 2 bases and 0 bases respectively, leaving an intervening sequence of 7 bases.